A selection of T cell receptor beta chains follows, all from one sample in a study of T-cell reconstitution after alpha-beta-depleted transplantation in children. One entry per CDR3 protein results from TCRdb running MiXCR on the PCR reads. The sample lists approximately 350,000 distinct CDR3 sequences, 10% to 15% occurring once. Sample: PBMCs, taken from the stem cell graft. These TCRs come from a human donor who donated a stem cell graft to a child with Fanconi anemia. Each CDR3 is given with its conserved first and last residue. D genes are given only for firm matches.

TRBV12-3/TRBV12-4,-,TRBJ1-1,CASSLIGSTEAFF
TRBV11-1,-,TRBJ2-3,CASSPPGLEYTQYF
TRBV10-3,-,TRBJ2-3,CAISDRVGSTDTQYF
TRBV11-1,TRBD1,TRBJ2-6,CASSPGGTGANVLTF
TRBV6-6,-,TRBJ1-2,CASQPGGAYGYTF
TRBV5-1,TRBD1,TRBJ1-2,CASSSGQGFDGYTF
TRBV6-5,-,TRBJ2-2,CASSYSSGPANTGELFF
TRBV6-2/TRBV6-3,-,TRBJ1-1,CASSYSSFRNTEAFF
TRBV12-3/TRBV12-4,TRBD1,TRBJ2-7,CASTLGQGVYEQYF
TRBV3-1,-,TRBJ1-1,CASSQDSQGPNTEAFF
TRBV5-1,TRBD1,TRBJ2-3,CASSFMAGQGISQYF
TRBV6-5,TRBD2,TRBJ2-5,CASSYLAGVEETQYF
TRBV5-1,TRBD1,TRBJ2-5,CASSLLKGAGETQYF
TRBV20-1,-,TRBJ2-3,CSARGGAGTDTQYF
TRBV20-1,-,TRBJ2-4,CSARLAGSSKNIQYF
TRBV6-6,-,TRBJ2-7,CASGIRDGYEQYF
TRBV9,-,TRBJ2-1,CASSIGVNEQFF
TRBV3-1,-,TRBJ2-7,CASSQDLNGKGYF
TRBV12-5,-,TRBJ1-2,CASNRELNYGYTF
TRBV7-2,-,TRBJ2-1,CASSLNWAGRNEQFF
TRBV18,-,TRBJ2-3,CASSPPQRNTDTQYF
TRBV20-1,TRBD1,TRBJ2-5,CSARDLRDRERPETQYF
TRBV5-1,-,TRBJ2-1,CASSLGDAYNEQFF
TRBV29-1,-,TRBJ2-1,CSVEMYNEQFF
TRBV5-1,TRBD1,TRBJ2-1,CASSYMTGVNEQFF
TRBV12-3/TRBV12-4,-,TRBJ1-4,CASSLGGVDEKLFF
TRBV7-2,-,TRBJ2-5,CASSVYEKTQYF
TRBV4-2,TRBD1,TRBJ2-3,CASSSRQGRNTQYF
TRBV6-5,TRBD1,TRBJ2-1,CASRMGQNKFNEQFF
TRBV27,-,TRBJ2-1,CASSLWQGMKEQFF
TRBV29-1,-,TRBJ2-1,CSVEGLEDYNEQFF
TRBV5-1,TRBD1,TRBJ1-1,CASSLQGGVTEAFF
TRBV20-1,TRBD1,TRBJ1-3,CSASLTGEDTIYF
TRBV20-1,-,TRBJ2-2,CSASSIGHSNTGELFF
TRBV9,TRBD1,TRBJ1-2,CASSVGGRGLDYGYTF
TRBV7-9,TRBD2,TRBJ2-3,CASSQLRLAGGTDTQYF
TRBV18,-,TRBJ1-1,CASSPELNTEAFF
TRBV20-1,-,TRBJ1-1,CSAQGGQARALF
TRBV4-3,-,TRBJ2-2,CASSPRLRAGELFF
TRBV7-9,-,TRBJ1-1,CASRPEGQATEAFF
TRBV29-1,-,TRBJ1-2,CSVEGTEDNYGYTF
TRBV6-5,TRBD1,TRBJ2-7,CASSYRPPGQGTYEQYF
TRBV4-2,TRBD1,TRBJ2-5,CASSPAGGRETQYF
TRBV7-9,-,TRBJ2-7,CASSFGTGENEQYF
TRBV29-1,-,TRBJ2-1,CSFRGTPYNEQFF
TRBV4-2,-,TRBJ1-6,CASSQDWQAINSPLHF
TRBV7-2,-,TRBJ2-1,CASTPRAGVEQFF
TRBV6-5,-,TRBJ2-5,CASSYDRVRETQYF
TRBV20-1,-,TRBJ2-5,CSARDPRGIQETQYF
TRBV20-1,-,TRBJ1-5,CSARVGTTWEQPQHF
TRBV12-5,-,TRBJ1-2,CASGLVPAALYGYTF
TRBV5-1,TRBD1,TRBJ1-4,CASSPGTENEKLFF
TRBV27,-,TRBJ2-3,CASSLYRTDTQYF
TRBV28,-,TRBJ1-2,CASSLRGSGYGYTF
TRBV6-1,TRBD1,TRBJ1-6,CASSRDREVYNSPLHF
TRBV5-1,TRBD1,TRBJ2-2,CASKPGTGIGELFF